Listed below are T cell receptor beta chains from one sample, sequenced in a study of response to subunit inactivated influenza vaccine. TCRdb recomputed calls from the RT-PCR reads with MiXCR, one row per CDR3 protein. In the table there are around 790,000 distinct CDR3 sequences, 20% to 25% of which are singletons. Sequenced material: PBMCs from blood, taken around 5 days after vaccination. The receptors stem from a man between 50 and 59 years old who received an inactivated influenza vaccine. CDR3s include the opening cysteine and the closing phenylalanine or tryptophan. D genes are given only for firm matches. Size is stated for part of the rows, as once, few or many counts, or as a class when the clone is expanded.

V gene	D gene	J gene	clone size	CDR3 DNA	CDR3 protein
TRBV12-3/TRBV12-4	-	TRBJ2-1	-	TGTGCCAGCAGTTGGGTAGCGTCCAATGAGCAGTTCTTC	CASSWVASNEQFF
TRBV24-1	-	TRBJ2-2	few	TGTGCCACCAGTGATTTGACTCAAACGAACACCGGGGAGCTGTTTTTT	CATSDLTQTNTGELFF
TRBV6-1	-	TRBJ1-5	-	TGTGCCAGCAGTGAAGCGACTCTGGTTCAGCCCCAGCATTTT	CASSEATLVQPQHF
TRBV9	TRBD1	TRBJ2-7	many	TGTGCCAGCAGCGGACAGGGCTACGAGCAGTACTTC	CASSGQGYEQYF
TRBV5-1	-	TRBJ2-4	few	TGCGCCAGCAGCTTCGATACAACCAAAAACATTCAGTACTTC	CASSFDTTKNIQYF
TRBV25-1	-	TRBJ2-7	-	TGTGCCAGCAGTGAAACGGCCCCGGGCGCGTCCTACGAGCAGTACTTC	CASSETAPGASYEQYF
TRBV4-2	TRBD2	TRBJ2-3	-	TGTGCCAGCAGCCAAGCGGGGGGGCTTCGCACAGATACGCAGTATTTT	CASSQAGGLRTDTQYF
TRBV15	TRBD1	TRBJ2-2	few	TGTGCCACCAGCAGAGACAGGGGGATCACCGGGGAGCTGTTTTTT	CATSRDRGITGELFF
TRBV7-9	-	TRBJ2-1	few	TGTGCCAGCAGCAAGCTTATGACAGTTCGGGGCCATGAGCAGTTCTTC	CASSKLMTVRGHEQFF
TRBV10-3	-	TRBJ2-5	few	TGTGCCATCAGTGAGTCGGGACCCGGGCGGGAGACCCAGTACTTC	CAISESGPGRETQYF
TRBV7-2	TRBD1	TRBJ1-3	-	TGTGCCAGCAGCTTAAGTCCAGGGGGCTCTGGAAACACCATATATTTT	CASSLSPGGSGNTIYF
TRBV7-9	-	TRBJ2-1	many	TGTGCCAGCAGCCTAACCCGCGATGAGCAGTTCTTC	CASSLTRDEQFF
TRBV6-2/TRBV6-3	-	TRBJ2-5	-	TGTGCCAACACCTGCGCAAGGGTTGCTAGCGCTTTTCAAGAGACCCAGTACTTC	CANTCARVASAFQETQYF
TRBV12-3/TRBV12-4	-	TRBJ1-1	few	TGTGCCAGCAGGAGCTGGAGAGAAGCTTTCTTT	CASRSWREAFF
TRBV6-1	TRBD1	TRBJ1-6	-	TGTGCCAGCAGTGTAAGGACAGGGGGTTCACCCCTCCACTTT	CASSVRTGGSPLHF
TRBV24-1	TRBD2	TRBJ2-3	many	TGTGCCACCAGTGAGGTGACTAGCGGCACAGATACGCAGTATTTT	CATSEVTSGTDTQYF
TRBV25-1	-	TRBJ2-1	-	TGTGCCAGCAGTGAATCCGCGACTATCTACAATGAGCAGTTCTTC	CASSESATIYNEQFF
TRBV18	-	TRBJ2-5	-	TGTGCCAGCTCACCACCTTCAACCCCTGGGGAGACCCAGTACTTC	CASSPPSTPGETQYF
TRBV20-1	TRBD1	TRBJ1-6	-	TGCAGTGCTCTCAAGACAGGGCCGCGGTCACCCCTCCACTTT	CSALKTGPRSPLHF
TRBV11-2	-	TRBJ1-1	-	TGTGCCAGCAGCTTATTTGACGGAAACTCTGAAGCTTTCTTT	CASSLFDGNSEAFF
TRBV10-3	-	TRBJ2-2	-	TGTGCCATCAGTAAGACTCCAAACACCGGGGAGCTGTTTTTT	CAISKTPNTGELFF
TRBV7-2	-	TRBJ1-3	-	TGTGCCCCATCAGGGCAGACTTCTGGAAACACCATATATTTT	CAPSGQTSGNTIYF
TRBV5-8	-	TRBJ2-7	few	TGTGCCAGCAGCCTAATCAACGAGCAGTACTTC	CASSLINEQYF
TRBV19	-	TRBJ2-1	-	TGTGCCAGTAGTCGGAGACACAACAATGAGCAGTTCTTC	CASSRRHNNEQFF
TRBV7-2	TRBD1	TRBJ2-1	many	TGTGCCAGCAGCATAGGGGACAGGGGGTACAATGAGCAGTTCTTC	CASSIGDRGYNEQFF
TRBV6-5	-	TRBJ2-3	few	TGTGCCAGCAGTTACTCTGGGTCTAGCACAGATACGCAGTATTTT	CASSYSGSSTDTQYF
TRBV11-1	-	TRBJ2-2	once	TGTGCCAGCATAACCAGGGACGGGGAGCTGTTTTTT	CASITRDGELFF
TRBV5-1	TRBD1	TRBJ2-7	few	TGCGCCAGCAGCTACGACAGGGGGGAAGACGAGCAGTACTTC	CASSYDRGEDEQYF
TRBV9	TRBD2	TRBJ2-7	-	TGTGCCAGCAGCGTAGGCGGGGGAGCCCTCTCCTACGAGCAGTACTTC	CASSVGGGALSYEQYF
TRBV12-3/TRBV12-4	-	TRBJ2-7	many	TGTGCCAGCAGTTTATCCGGGAATCCCTTTAGGCAGTACTTC	CASSLSGNPFRQYF
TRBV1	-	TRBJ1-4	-	TGCACCAGCAGCCAAGCCGGGACAGGGGGTAATGAAAAACTGTTTTTT	CTSSQAGTGGNEKLFF
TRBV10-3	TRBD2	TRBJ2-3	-	TGTGCCATCAGGGGACTAGCGGGAGGGCCGGTTTCAGATACGCAGTATTTT	CAIRGLAGGPVSDTQYF
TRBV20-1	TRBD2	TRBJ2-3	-	TGCAGCGTTCGGGACTACAGGGATACGCAGTATTTT	CSVRDYRDTQYF
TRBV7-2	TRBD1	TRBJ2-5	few	TGTGCCAGCAGGAGACCGGGACAGGAGACCCAGTACTTC	CASRRPGQETQYF
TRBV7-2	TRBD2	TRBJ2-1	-	TGTGCCAGCAGCTTACGGGGAGTGACTAGCGGTTACAATGAGCAGTTCTTC	CASSLRGVTSGYNEQFF
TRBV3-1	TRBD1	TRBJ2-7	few	TGTGCCAGCAGCCAAGCACGACAGGGCTACGAGCAGTACTTC	CASSQARQGYEQYF
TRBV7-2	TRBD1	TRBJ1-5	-	TGTGCCAGCAGCTTAGGGGGACAGGGTGGCAATCAGCCCCAGCATTTT	CASSLGGQGGNQPQHF
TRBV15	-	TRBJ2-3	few	TGTGCCACCAGCAAACTAGGGAGCACAGATACGCAGTATTTT	CATSKLGSTDTQYF
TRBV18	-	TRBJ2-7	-	TGTGCCAGCTCACCGACGGGGGACGAGCAGTACTTC	CASSPTGDEQYF
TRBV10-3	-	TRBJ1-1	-	TGTGCCACTACAGGGAGACGGGACACTGAAGCTTTCTTT	CATTGRRDTEAFF
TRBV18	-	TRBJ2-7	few	TGTGCCAGCTCACCGGACTCGTTAGAGCAGTACTTC	CASSPDSLEQYF
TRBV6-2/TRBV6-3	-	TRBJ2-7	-	TGTGCCAGCAAGACAGGAGAAACCTACGAGCAGTACTTC	CASKTGETYEQYF
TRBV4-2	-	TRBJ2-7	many	TGTGCCAGCAGCCAAGGGTTCTCCTACGAGCAGTACTTC	CASSQGFSYEQYF
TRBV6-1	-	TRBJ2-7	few	TGTGCCAGCAGTGAACAGCGCGGGTTATCCTACGAGCAGTACTTC	CASSEQRGLSYEQYF
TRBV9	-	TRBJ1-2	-	TGTGCCAGCAGCATCCATCCCGAGCCTTTAGGCTATGGCTACACCTTC	CASSIHPEPLGYGYTF
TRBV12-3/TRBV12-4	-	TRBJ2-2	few	TGTGCCAGCAGTTTACTTGTAGCCAAGACCGGGGAGCTGTTTTTT	CASSLLVAKTGELFF
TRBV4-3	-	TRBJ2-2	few	TGCGCCAGCAGCCAAGATGGGCAGGGGGGTCCCACCGGGGAGCTGTTTTTT	CASSQDGQGGPTGELFF
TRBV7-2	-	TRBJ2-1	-	TGTGCCAGCAGCTTAGGGTACCCGGGGGCTGAGCAGTTCTTC	CASSLGYPGAEQFF
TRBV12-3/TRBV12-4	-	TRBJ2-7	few	TGTGCCAGCAGTAACGAGGACGTAATGGCCTACGAGCAGTACTTC	CASSNEDVMAYEQYF
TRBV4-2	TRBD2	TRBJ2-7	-	TGTGCCAGCAGCCAAGTTGACCTAGCGGGGGGGCCAGGCGAGCAGTACTTC	CASSQVDLAGGPGEQYF
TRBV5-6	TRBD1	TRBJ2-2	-	TGTGCCAGCAGTCGCACGGCCGGGACAGGGGGCAACGGGGAGCTGTTTTTT	CASSRTAGTGGNGELFF
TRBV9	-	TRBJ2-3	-	TGTGCCAGCAGCGTAGCTGCGGAGTCCACAGATACGCAGTATTTT	CASSVAAESTDTQYF
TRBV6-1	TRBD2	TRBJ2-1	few	TGTGCCAGCAGTGAATATTTTGGGACTAGCGGCCGTCGGTCCTACAATGAGCAGTTCTTC	CASSEYFGTSGRRSYNEQFF